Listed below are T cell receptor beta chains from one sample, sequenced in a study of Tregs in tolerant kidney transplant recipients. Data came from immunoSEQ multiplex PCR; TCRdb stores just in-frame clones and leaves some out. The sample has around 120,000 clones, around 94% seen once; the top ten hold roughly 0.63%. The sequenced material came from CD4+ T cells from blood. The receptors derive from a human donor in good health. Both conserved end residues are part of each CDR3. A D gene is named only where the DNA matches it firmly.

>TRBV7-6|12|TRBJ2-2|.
TGTGCCAGCACCGTTGGGGCCGGGGAGCTGTTTTTT
CASTVGAGELFF
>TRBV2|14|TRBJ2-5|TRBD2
TGTGCCAGCAGTGTAACTAGCGGGGAAGAGACCCAGTACTTC
CASSVTSGEETQYF
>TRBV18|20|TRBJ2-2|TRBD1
TGTGCCAGCTCAGCCACCGTCGGGACAGGCCTAAGGGGTGACACCGGGGAGCTGTTTTTT
CASSATVGTGLRGDTGELFF
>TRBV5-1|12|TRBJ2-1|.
TGCGCCAGCAGCTACCGCGGAGATGAGCAGTTCTTC
CASSYRGDEQFF
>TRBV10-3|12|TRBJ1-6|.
TGTGCCATCAGTGTGGGCGGGGCACCCCTCCACTTT
CAISVGGAPLHF
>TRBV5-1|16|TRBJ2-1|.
TGCGCCAGCAGCTTGGCGGGGACGGCAGTACCGGGCGAGCAGTTCTTC
CASSLAGTAVPGEQFF
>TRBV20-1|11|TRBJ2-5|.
TGCAGTGCTAGACAGACGGAGACCCAGTACTTC
CSARQTETQYF
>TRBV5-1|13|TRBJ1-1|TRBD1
TGCGCCAGCAGATGGGACAGGGACACTGAAGCTTTCTTT
CASRWDRDTEAFF
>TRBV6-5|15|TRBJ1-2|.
TGTGCCAGCAGTTACGAGGTGGGATCTAACTATGGCTACACCTTC
CASSYEVGSNYGYTF
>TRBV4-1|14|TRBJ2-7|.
TGCGCCAGCAGCCAAGCGGGTTTCAACTACGAGCAGTACTTC
CASSQAGFNYEQYF